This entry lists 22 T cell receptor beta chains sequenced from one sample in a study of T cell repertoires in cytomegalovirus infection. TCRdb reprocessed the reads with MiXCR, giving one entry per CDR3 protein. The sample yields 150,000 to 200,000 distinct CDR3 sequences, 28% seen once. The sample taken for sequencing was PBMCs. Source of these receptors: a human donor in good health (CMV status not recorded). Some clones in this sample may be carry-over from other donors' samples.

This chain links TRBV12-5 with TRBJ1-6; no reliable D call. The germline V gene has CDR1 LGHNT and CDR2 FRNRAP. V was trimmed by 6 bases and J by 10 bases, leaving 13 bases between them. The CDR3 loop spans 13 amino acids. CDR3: CASGETALSPLHF. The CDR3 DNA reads TGTGCTAGTGGCGAGACGGCCCTATCACCCCTCCACTTT.

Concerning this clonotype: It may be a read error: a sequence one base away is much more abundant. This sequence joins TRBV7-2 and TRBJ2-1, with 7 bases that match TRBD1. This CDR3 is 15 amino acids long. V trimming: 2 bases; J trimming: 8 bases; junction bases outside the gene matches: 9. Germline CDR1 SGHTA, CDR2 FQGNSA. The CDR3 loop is CASSLLARGPDEQFF. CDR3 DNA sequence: TGTGCCAGCAGCTTATTAGCGAGGGGGCCCGATGAGCAGTTCTTC.

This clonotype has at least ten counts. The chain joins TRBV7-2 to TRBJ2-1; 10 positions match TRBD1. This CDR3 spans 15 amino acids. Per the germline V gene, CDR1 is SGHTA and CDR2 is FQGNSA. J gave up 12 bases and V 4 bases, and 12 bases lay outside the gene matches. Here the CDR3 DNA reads TGTGCCAGCAGCTCCCGGGACAGGGGATCTCCGAGGCAGTTCTTC. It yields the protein CASSSRDRGSPRQFF.

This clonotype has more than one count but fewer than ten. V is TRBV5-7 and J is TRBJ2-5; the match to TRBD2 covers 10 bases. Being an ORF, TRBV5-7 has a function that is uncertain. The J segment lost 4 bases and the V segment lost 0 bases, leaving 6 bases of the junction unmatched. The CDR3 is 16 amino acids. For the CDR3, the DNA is TGTGCCAGCAGCTTGGATCTAGCGGGGGCGAGAGAGACCCAGTACTTC. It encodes CASSLDLAGARETQYF.

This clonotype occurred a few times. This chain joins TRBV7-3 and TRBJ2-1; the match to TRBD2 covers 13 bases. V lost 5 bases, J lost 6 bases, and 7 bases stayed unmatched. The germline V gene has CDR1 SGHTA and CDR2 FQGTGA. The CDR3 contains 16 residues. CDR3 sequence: CASSPRTSGGFNEQFF. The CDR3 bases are TGTGCCAGCAGCCCACGGACTAGCGGGGGTTTCAATGAGCAGTTCTTC. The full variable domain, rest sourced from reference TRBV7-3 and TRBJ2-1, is GAGVSQTPSNKVTEKGKYVELRCDPISGHTALYWYRQSLGQGPEFLIYFQGTGAADDSGLPNDRFFAVRPEGSVSTLKIQRTERGDSAVYLCASSPRTSGGFNEQFFGPGTRLTVL.

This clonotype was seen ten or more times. CDR3 coding DNA: TGTGCCAGCAGCTTAGGACACGGTAATTCACCCCTCCACTTT. Translated: CASSLGHGNSPLHF. This chain uses TRBV7-9 with TRBJ1-6; no clear D gene. This CDR3 region has 14 residues. Trimming left V 1 base short and J 6 bases short, with 7 bases between. CDR1 is SEHNR, CDR2 FQNEAQ, per germline (reference sequence).

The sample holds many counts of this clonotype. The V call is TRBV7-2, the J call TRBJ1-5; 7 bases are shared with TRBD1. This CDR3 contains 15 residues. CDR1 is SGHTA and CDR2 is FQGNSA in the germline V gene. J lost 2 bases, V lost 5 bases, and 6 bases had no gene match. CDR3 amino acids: CASSPRGGRNQPQHF. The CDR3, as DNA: TGTGCCAGCAGCCCCAGGGGGGGGCGCAATCAGCCCCAGCATTTT.

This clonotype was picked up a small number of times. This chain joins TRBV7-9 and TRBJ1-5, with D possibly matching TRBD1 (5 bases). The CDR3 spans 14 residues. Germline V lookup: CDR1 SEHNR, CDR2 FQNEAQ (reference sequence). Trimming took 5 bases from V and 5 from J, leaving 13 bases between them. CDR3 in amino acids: CASSAMGPHQPQHF. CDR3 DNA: TGTGCCAGCAGCGCCATGGGGCCCCATCAGCCCCAGCATTTT.

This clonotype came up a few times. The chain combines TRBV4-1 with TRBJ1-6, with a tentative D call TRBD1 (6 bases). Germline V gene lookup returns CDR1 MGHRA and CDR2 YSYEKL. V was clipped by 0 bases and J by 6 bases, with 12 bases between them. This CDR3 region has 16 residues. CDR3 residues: CASSQEAGRGNSPLHF. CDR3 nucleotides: TGCGCCAGCAGCCAAGAGGCTGGCAGGGGTAATTCACCCCTCCACTTT.

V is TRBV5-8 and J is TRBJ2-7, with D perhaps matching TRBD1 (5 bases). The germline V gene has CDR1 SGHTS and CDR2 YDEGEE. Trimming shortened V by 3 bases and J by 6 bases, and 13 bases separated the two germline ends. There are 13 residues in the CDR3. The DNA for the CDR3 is TGTGCCAGCAGCTGGGGCTTCGGTGCCGAGCAGTACTTC. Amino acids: CASSWGFGAEQYF.

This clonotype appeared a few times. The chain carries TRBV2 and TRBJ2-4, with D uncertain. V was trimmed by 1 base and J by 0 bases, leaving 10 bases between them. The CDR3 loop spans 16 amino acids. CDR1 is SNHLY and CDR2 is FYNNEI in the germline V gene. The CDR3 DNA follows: TGTGCCAGCAGTGAAGAAGTGCAACTAGCCAAAAACATTCAGTACTTC. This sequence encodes CASSEEVQLAKNIQYF. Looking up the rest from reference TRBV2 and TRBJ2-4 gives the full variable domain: EPEVTQTPSHQVTQMGQEVILRCVPISNHLYFYWYRQILGQKVEFLVSFYNNEISEKSEIFDDQFSVERPDGSNFTLKIRSTKLEDSAMYFCASSEEVQLAKNIQYFGAGTRLSVL.

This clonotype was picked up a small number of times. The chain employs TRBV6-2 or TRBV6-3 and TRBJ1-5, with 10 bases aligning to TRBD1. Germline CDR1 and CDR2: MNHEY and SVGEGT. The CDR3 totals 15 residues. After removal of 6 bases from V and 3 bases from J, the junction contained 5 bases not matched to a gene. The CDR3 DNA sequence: TGTGCCAGCAGAACGACAGGGGGCAACAATCAGCCCCAGCATTTT. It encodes CASRTTGGNNQPQHF.

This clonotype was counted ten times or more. CDR3 nucleotides: TGTGCCAGCAGTCCCGGGACAGGGGAGGCCGGGGAGCTGTTTTTT. Protein: CASSPGTGEAGELFF. This chain uses TRBV6-5 with TRBJ2-2, with TRBD1 matching 10 bases. V trimming: 5 bases; J trimming: 6 bases; junction bases outside the gene matches: 6. The germline V gene has CDR1 MNHEY and CDR2 SVGAGI. This CDR3 is built from 15 residues.

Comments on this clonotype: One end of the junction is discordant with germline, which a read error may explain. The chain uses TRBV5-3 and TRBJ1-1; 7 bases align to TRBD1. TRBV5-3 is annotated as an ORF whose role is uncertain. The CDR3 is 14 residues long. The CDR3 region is CASGRDSLNTEAFF. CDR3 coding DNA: TGCGCCAGCGGACGGGACAGCTTAAACACTGAAGCTTTCTTT.

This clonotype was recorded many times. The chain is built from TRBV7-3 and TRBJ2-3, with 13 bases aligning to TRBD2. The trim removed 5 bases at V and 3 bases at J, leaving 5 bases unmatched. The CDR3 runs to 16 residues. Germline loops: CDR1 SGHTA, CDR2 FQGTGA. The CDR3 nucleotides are TGTGCCAGCAGCCCTGGGACTAGCGGGGCTACAGATACGCAGTATTTT. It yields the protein CASSPGTSGATDTQYF.

The DNA for the CDR3 is TGTGCCAGCAGCGCTGTGATGGACACAGGGGGCGATGGCTACACCTTC. The encoded protein is CASSAVMDTGGDGYTF. V is TRBV9 and J is TRBJ1-2; 9 bases map to TRBD1. The V gene end was trimmed by 3 bases and the J gene end by 6 bases; junction bases not matched to a gene: 12. The CDR3 is 16 residues long. The V gene's germline CDR1 is SGDLS and CDR2 YYNGEE.

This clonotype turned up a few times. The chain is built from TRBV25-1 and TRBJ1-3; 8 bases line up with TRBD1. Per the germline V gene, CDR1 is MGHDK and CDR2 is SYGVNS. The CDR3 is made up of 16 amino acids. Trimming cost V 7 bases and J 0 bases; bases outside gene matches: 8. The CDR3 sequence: CASIMTGALSGNTIYF. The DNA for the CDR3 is TGTGCCAGCATTATGACAGGGGCGCTCTCTGGAAACACCATATATTTT.

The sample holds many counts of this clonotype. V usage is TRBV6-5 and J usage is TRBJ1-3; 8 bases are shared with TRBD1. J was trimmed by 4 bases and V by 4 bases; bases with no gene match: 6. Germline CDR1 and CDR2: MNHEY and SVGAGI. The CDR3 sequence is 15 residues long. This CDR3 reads CASSSQGGEGNTIYF. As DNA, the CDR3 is TGTGCCAGCAGTTCACAGGGGGGCGAGGGAAACACCATATATTTT.

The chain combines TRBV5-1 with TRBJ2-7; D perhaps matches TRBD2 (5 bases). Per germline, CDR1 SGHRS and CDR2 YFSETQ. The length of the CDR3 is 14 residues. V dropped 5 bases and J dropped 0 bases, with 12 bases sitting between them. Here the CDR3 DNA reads TGCGCCAGCAGGAGGGCCGCTAGCTCCTACGAGCAGTACTTC. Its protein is CASRRAASSYEQYF.

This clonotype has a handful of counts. This chain's CDR3 is CSAQTGAGEKLFF. In DNA, the CDR3 is TGCAGCGCCCAGACAGGGGCTGGTGAAAAACTGTTTTTT. The chain links TRBV29-1 to TRBJ1-4, with TRBD1 matching over 8 bases. Germline V gene data show CDR1 as SQVTM and CDR2 as ANQGSEA. This CDR3 contains 13 residues. Trimming removed 7 bases from V and 7 bases from J; junction bases left unmatched: 8. Looking up the rest from reference TRBV29-1 and TRBJ1-4 gives the full variable domain: SAVISQKPSRDICQRGTSLTIQCQVDSQVTMMFWYRQQPGQSLTLIATANQGSEATYESGFVIDKFPISRPNLTFSTLTVSNMSPEDSSIYLCSAQTGAGEKLFFGSGTQLSVL.

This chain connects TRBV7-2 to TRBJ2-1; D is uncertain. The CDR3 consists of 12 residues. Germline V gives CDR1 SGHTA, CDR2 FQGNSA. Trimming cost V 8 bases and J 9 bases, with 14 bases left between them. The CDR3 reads CASGPRLGEQFF. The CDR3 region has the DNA TGTGCCAGCGGCCCGCGCCTAGGTGAGCAGTTCTTC.

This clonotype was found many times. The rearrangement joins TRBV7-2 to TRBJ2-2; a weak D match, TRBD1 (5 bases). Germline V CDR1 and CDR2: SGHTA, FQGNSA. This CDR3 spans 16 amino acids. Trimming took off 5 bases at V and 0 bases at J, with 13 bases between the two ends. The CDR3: CASSLTGSANTGELFF. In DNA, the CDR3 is TGTGCCAGCAGCCTTACAGGTTCGGCGAACACCGGGGAGCTGTTTTTT.